This TCR beta chain was obtained from a study of blood T cell repertoires in COVID-19. Authors' methods: The assay estimated nucleated cells by amplifying reference gene primers. Libraries were prepared by immunoSEQ multiplex PCR; TCRdb keeps only in-frame clonotypes and omits some of them. V and J calls and clone size come straight from that table; D and trimming were deduced from the DNA. The sample holds 40,000 or so clones, around 90% seen once. The CDR3 consists of 11 residues. From germline, CDR1 is MDHEN and CDR2 SYDVKM. V lost 2 bases and J lost 9, with 7 bases in between. This TCR came from a man aged 45-65 years with active COVID-19. This chain uses TRBV28 with TRBJ1-1; D gene ambiguous. The sequencing sample was made of peripheral blood. The CDR3 reads CASSLAGKAFF. CDR3 in DNA: TGTGCCAGCAGTTTAGCCGGGAAAGCTTTCTTT.